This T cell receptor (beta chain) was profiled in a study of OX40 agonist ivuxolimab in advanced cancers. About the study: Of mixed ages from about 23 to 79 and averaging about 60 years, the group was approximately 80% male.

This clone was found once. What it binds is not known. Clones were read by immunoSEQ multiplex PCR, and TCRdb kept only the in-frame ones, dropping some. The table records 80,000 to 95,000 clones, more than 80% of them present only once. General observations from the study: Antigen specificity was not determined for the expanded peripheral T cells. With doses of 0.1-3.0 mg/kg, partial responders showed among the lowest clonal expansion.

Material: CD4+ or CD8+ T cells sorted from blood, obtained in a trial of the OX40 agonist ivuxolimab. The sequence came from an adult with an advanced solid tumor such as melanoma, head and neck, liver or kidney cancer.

The CDR3 here is CASSSYRHRNTGELFF. DNA of the CDR3: TGTGCCAGCAGCTCTTATCGACATCGGAACACCGGGGAGCTGTTTTTT. J is TRBJ2-2 and V is TRBV5-8, with D uncertain. CDR1 SGHTS and CDR2 YDEGEE come from the germline V gene. The CDR3 runs to 16 residues. Between the trimmed V and J ends, which lost 3 bases and 1 base, there was a span of 13 bases.